This T cell receptor (beta chain) was observed in a study of early T cells in non-severe SARS-CoV-2 infection. Background on the study: Sequenced material consisted of bulk RNA (from unsorted whole blood), and chains were unpaired.

TCRdb reprocessed the 5' RACE reads via MiXCR and lists one record per CDR3 protein. The repertoire holds more than 65,000 distinct CDR3 sequences, with around 13% as singletons. CDR3 length: 13 amino acids. Germline-derived CDR1 and CDR2 are LGHDT and YNNKEL (reference sequence). V gave up 5 bases and J gave up 1 base, with 8 bases separating them. This sequence joins TRBV3-1 and TRBJ1-1; no clear D. The receptor was isolated from an adult who was a healthcare worker with PCR-confirmed SARS-CoV-2 infection or an uninfected control (not recorded which). Input material: whole blood. CDR3 bases: TGTGCCAGCAGCTCCCGACAGAACACTGAAGCTTTCTTT. Its protein is CASSSRQNTEAFF.